This TCR beta chain was sequenced in a study of neurological immune-mediated disorders. This clonotype was recorded many times. The team produced cDNA through 5'RACE using 10-nucleotide random UMIs. MiXCR was run by TCRdb on the 5' RACE reads, yielding one entry per CDR3 protein. Of about 29,000 distinct CDR3 sequences listed, 12% are singletons. The CDR3 length is 16 residues. The V gene's germline CDR1 is SGHDN and CDR2 FVKESK. The ends were cut back, 2 bases at V and 3 bases at J, with 13 bases in the middle. The sequenced material came from PBMCs. The receptor's source is a man aged 60-69 years in good health. The V and J genes are TRBV14 and TRBJ2-2; D is unresolved. The CDR3 DNA is TGTGCCAGCAGCCAAAGAAACCACACATACACCGGGGAGCTGTTTTTT. This sequence encodes CASSQRNHTYTGELFF.